The rows below give T cell receptor beta chains drawn from one sample of a study of OX40 agonist ivuxolimab in advanced cancers. Sequencing used immunoSEQ multiplex PCR; TCRdb keeps in-frame clones, though not all of them. The data show about 79,000 clones, roughly 90% seen once. Sequencing was performed on CD4+ or CD8+ T cells sorted from blood, taken in a trial of the OX40 agonist ivuxolimab. These receptors all stem from an adult with an advanced solid tumor such as melanoma, head and neck, liver or kidney cancer. CDR3s include the opening cysteine and the closing phenylalanine or tryptophan. Clone size is not always given. Where it is, it says once, few, many or a class for expanded clones.

V	size	J	CDR3
TRBV19	-	TRBJ2-1	CASSVGYYNEQFF
TRBV19	-	TRBJ2-3	CASSIERFLAVSTDTQYF
TRBV7-9	-	TRBJ1-2	CASSLGVSYGYTF
TRBV6-6	-	TRBJ2-2	CASSYGGELFF
TRBV30	-	TRBJ1-6	CAWEQGAGDSPLHF
TRBV6-5	-	TRBJ2-7	CASSPYGGSYEQYF
TRBV4-1	-	TRBJ2-5	CASSQTQGWGETQYF
TRBV14	-	TRBJ2-1	CASSQEHRAYNEQFF
TRBV27	-	TRBJ1-1	CASSLGGLNTEAFF
TRBV6-4	-	TRBJ2-1	CASSDPGLAPNEQFF
TRBV11-2	once	TRBJ2-5	CASSLIVETQYF
TRBV9	-	TRBJ2-1	CASSQSGLSSYNEQFF
TRBV27	once	TRBJ2-1	CASSLSHGGDEQFF
TRBV7-8	once	TRBJ2-7	CASSDGRVEQYF
TRBV9	-	TRBJ2-2	CATGGAGANTGELFF
TRBV7-6	-	TRBJ2-1	CASSLGGLGEQFF
TRBV2	-	TRBJ2-4	CASSGVWNIQYF
TRBV27	-	TRBJ1-6	CASSFTGSNSPLHF
TRBV29-1	-	TRBJ2-5	CSVTWSVNSGGGSETQYF
TRBV19	few	TRBJ2-1	CASGWLRAYNEQFF
TRBV7-6	-	TRBJ1-5	CASSLRGTNQPQHF
TRBV27	-	TRBJ1-4	CASSLQVQNSEKLFF
TRBV5-6	-	TRBJ2-7	CASSYGTAYEQYF
TRBV7-9	-	TRBJ1-1	CASSFKPEAFF
TRBV27	-	TRBJ2-1	CASSSGTGGVNEQFF
TRBV9	-	TRBJ2-3	CASSPPGGPTDTQYF
TRBV7-9	-	TRBJ1-2	CASSVPGNYGYTF
TRBV29-1	-	TRBJ2-3	CSVELKGQGLTSQYF
TRBV5-1	-	TRBJ1-1	CASSLAGLPNTEAFF
TRBV4-1	-	TRBJ2-3	CASSHPWGGGLYF
TRBV19	-	TRBJ2-1	CASSIESEGVDNEQFF
TRBV11-2	-	TRBJ1-2	CASSPGGYGYTF
TRBV29-1	-	TRBJ2-7	CSVDGGFHSYEQYF
TRBV27	-	TRBJ2-7	CASSSPDRGSYEQYF
TRBV10-3	-	TRBJ2-7	CAISVPSGGGGYEQYF
TRBV6-5	-	TRBJ1-1	CATVGGLDQFEAFF
TRBV19	-	TRBJ2-7	CASSPRPYEQYF
TRBV7-9	-	TRBJ2-2	CASSFPETTNTGELFF
TRBV27	-	TRBJ2-7	CASSYGTGFYEQYF
TRBV7-9	-	TRBJ2-7	CASSLGGGLTYEQYF
TRBV7-9	-	TRBJ2-5	CASSFPLRDNQETQYF
TRBV7-9	-	TRBJ2-5	CASSLADLGWETQYF
TRBV13	few	TRBJ1-2	CASSLGLGSGAFGGYTF
TRBV21-1	-	TRBJ1-6	CAAKWGQGCSPLHF